Shown below are 4 T cell receptor beta chains from a single sample sequenced in a study of T-cell reconstitution after alpha-beta-depleted transplantation in children. Unique molecular identifiers were used in preparing the TCRbeta library. One entry per CDR3 protein, called by TCRdb with MiXCR from the PCR reads. This sample has approximately 300,000 distinct CDR3 sequences, with around a tenth found just once. Specimen: peripheral blood, collected 180 days after TCRalphabeta/CD19-depleted stem cell transplant. Receptors originate from a male patient aged 2-15 years who had a stem cell transplant for chronic granulomatous disease, so the T cells may come from the graft donor.

This clonotype occurred many times. The rearrangement links TRBV5-7 to TRBJ2-3, with 7 bases matching TRBD2. TRBV5-7 is given ORF status, its function remaining uncertain. The trim removed 4 bases at V and 4 bases at J, leaving 15 bases unmatched. CDR3 size: 17 residues. The CDR3 loop is CASSPGWLAGDADTQYF. CDR3 bases: TGTGCCAGCAGCCCCGGCTGGCTGGCGGGAGACGCAGATACGCAGTATTTT.

This clonotype was observed many times. This chain uses TRBV7-2 with TRBJ2-7; D tentatively reads TRBD1 or TRBD2 (5 bases each). This CDR3 region has 15 residues. Trimming removed 4 bases at V and 6 bases at J, with 19 bases between. Germline V CDR1 and CDR2: SGHTA, FQGNSA. Here the CDR3 DNA reads TGTGCCAGCAGCTCACCGGGACGAACCTCTTTCGAGCAGTACTTC. Protein: CASSSPGRTSFEQYF. Combining the CDR3 with reference TRBV7-2 and TRBJ2-7 gives the whole variable domain GAGVSQSPSNKVTEKGKDVELRCDPISGHTALYWYRQSLGQGLEFLIYFQGNSAPDKSGLPSDRFSAERTGGSVSTLTIQRTQQEDSAVYLCASSSPGRTSFEQYFGPGTRLTVT.

About this clonotype itself: Possible read error: a much larger clone is one base away. The chain links TRBV11-2 to TRBJ2-5; 7 bases map to TRBD1. Germline CDR1 is SGHAT and CDR2 is FQNNGV. This CDR3 is built from 16 residues. CDR3 sequence: CASSLVNRGGQETQSF. Written as DNA, the CDR3 is TGTGCCAGCAGCTTAGTTAACAGGGGTGGCCAAGAGACCCAGTCCTTC. Based on the CDR3 plus reference TRBV11-2 and TRBJ2-5, the full variable domain is EAGVAQSPRYKIIEKRQSVAFWCNPISGHATLYWYQQILGQGPKLLIQFQNNGVVDDSQLPKDRFSAERLKGVDSTLKIQPAKLEDSAVYLCASSLVNRGGQETQSFGPGTRLLVL.

Of note for this clonotype: A much larger clone differs by one base, so this may be a read error. The chain has TRBV7-6 and TRBJ1-6, with TRBD1 identical over 8 bases. The CDR3 spans 15 residues. Germline V gene sequence: CDR1 SGHVS, CDR2 FNYEAQ. The CDR3 nucleotides read TGTGCCAGCAGCTTAGCCGCGACAGGGGTTTCACCCCTCCGCTTT. Protein sequence: CASSLAATGVSPLRF.